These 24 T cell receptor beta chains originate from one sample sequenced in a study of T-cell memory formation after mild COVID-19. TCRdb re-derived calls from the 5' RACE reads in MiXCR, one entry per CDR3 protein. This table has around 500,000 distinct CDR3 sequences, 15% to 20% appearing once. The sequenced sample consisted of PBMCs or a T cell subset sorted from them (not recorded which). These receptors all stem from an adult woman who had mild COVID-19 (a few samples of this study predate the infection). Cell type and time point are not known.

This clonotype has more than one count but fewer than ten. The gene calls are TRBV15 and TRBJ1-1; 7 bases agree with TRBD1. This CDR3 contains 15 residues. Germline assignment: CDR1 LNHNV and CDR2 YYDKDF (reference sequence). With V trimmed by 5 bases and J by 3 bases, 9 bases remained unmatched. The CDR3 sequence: CATSPTGPMDTEAFF. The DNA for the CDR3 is TGTGCCACCAGCCCGACAGGGCCCATGGACACTGAAGCTTTCTTT.

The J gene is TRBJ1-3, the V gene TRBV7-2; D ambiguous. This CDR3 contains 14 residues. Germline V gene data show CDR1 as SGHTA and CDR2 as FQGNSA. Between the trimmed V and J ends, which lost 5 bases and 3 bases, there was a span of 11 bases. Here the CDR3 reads CASSPSFFGNTIYF. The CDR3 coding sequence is TGTGCCAGCAGCCCATCCTTTTTTGGAAACACCATATATTTT.

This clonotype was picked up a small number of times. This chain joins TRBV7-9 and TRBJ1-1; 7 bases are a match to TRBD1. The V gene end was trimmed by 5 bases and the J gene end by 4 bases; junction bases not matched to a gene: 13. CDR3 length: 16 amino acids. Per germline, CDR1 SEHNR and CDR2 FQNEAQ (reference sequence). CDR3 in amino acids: CASSPQGDLRPTEAFF. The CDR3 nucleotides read TGTGCCAGCAGCCCTCAGGGGGACCTCCGGCCCACTGAAGCTTTCTTT.

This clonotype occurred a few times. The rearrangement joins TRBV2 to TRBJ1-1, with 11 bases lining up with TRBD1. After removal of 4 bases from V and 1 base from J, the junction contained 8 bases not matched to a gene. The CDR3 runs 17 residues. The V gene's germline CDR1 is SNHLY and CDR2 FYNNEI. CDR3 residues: CASSGDRGGTPNTEAFF. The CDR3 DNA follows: TGTGCCAGCAGTGGGGACAGGGGGGGAACGCCGAACACTGAAGCTTTCTTT.

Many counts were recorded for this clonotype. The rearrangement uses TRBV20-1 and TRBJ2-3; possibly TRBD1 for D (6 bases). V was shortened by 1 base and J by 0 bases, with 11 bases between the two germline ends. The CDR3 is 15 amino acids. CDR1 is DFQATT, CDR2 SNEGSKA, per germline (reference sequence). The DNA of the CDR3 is TGCAGTGCTAGAGGACAGGCTGGTAGCACAGATACGCAGTATTTT. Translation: CSARGQAGSTDTQYF.

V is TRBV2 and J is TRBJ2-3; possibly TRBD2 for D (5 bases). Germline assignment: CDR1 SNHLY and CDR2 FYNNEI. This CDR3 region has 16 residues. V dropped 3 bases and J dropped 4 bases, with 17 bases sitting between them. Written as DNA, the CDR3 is TGTGCCAGCAGTGAGGTTGGCGGTTTGCGGGCAGATACGCAGTATTTT. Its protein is CASSEVGGLRADTQYF.

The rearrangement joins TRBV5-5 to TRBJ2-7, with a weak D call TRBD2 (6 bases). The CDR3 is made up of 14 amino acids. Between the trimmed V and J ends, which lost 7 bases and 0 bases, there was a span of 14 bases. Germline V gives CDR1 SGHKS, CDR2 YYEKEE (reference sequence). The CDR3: CASGGPGVSYEQYF. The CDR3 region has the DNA TGTGCCAGCGGAGGGCCCGGGGTCTCCTACGAGCAGTACTTC.

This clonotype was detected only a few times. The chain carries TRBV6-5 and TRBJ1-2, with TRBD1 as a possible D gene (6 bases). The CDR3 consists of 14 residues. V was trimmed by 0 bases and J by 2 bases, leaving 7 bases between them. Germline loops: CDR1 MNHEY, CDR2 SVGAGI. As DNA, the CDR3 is TGTGCCAGCAGTTACTCCGGACAGAACTATGGCTACACCTTC. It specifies CASSYSGQNYGYTF.

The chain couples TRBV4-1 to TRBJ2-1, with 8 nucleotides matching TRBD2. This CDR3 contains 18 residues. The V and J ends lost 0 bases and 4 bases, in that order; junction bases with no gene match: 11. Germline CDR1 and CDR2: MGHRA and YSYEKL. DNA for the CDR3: TGCGCCAGCAGCCAAGATGCGGGGGGAGCGACTGGGTACAATGAGCAGTTCTTC. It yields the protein CASSQDAGGATGYNEQFF.

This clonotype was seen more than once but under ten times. Here the CDR3 DNA reads TGTGCCAGCAGTCCGGGACAGGGGTCCGGGGAGCTGTTTTTT. As protein: CASSPGQGSGELFF. V is TRBV2 and J is TRBJ2-2, with 10 positions matching TRBD1. Germline-derived CDR1 and CDR2 are SNHLY and FYNNEI. This CDR3 is 14 amino acids long. Trimming at V came to 5 bases and at J to 6 bases, leaving 3 bases not matched to a gene.

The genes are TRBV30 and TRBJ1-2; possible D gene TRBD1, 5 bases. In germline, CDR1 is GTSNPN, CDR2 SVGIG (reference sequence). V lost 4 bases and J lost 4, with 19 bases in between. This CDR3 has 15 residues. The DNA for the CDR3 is TGTGCCTGGACTCCCGGCGGGGGATGGAGCTATGGCTACACCTTC. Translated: CAWTPGGGWSYGYTF.

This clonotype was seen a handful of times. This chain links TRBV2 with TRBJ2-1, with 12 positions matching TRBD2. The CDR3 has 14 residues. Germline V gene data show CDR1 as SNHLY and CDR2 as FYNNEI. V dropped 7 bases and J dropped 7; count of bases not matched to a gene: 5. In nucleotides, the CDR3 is TGTGCCAGCAACCTAGCGGGGGGGTTGAATGAGCAGTTCTTC. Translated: CASNLAGGLNEQFF.

The CDR3 region is CASSLTAGGANEQFF. The CDR3 DNA follows: TGCGCCAGCAGCTTGACTGCGGGGGGGGCTAATGAGCAGTTCTTC. The chain joins TRBV5-1 to TRBJ2-1; 9 nucleotides agree with TRBD2. CDR1 is SGHRS and CDR2 is YFSETQ in the germline V gene. The trim removed 1 base at V and 7 bases at J, leaving 6 bases unmatched. The CDR3 is 15 residues long.

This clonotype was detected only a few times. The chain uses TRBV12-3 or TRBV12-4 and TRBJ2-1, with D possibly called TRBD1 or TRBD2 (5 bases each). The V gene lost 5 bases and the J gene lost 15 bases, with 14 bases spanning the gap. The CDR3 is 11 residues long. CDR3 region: CASSTGAILFF. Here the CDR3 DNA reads TGTGCCAGCAGTACCGGGGCAATCCTGTTCTTC.

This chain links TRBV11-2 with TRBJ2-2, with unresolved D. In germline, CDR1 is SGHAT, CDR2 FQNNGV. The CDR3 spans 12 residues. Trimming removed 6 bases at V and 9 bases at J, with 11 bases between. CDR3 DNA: TGTGCCAGCAGACGATCAGGCTGGGAGCTGTTTTTT. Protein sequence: CASRRSGWELFF.

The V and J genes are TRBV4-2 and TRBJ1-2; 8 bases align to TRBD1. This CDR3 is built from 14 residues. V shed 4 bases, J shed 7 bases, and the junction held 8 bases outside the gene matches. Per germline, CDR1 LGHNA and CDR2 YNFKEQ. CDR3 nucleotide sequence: TGTGCCAGCAGCCCCCGGACAGGGACAGGTGGCTACACCTTC. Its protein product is CASSPRTGTGGYTF.

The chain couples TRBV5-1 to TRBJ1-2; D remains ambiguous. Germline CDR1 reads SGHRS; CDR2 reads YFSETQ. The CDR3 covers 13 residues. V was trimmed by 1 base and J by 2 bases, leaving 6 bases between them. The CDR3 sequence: CASSLQDNYGYTF. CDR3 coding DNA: TGCGCCAGCAGCTTGCAGGACAACTATGGCTACACCTTC. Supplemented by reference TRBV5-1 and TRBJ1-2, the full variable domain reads KAGVTQTPRYLIKTRGQQVTLSCSPISGHRSVSWYQQTPGQGLQFLFEYFSETQRNKGNFPGRFSGRQFSNSRSEMNVSTLELGDSALYLCASSLQDNYGYTFGSGTRLTVV.

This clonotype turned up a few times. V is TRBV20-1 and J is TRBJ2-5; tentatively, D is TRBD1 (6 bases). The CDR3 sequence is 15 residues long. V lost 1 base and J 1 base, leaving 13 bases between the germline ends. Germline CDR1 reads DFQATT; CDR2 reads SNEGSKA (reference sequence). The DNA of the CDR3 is TGCAGTGCTAGAGGGGGCCAGGGGTCCCAAGAGACCCAGTACTTC. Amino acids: CSARGGQGSQETQYF.

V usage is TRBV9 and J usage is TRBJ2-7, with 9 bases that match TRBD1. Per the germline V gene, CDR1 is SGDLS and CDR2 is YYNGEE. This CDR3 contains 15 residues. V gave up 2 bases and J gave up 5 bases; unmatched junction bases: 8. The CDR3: CASSVGLDRGHEQYF. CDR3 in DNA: TGTGCCAGCAGCGTGGGCCTGGACAGGGGCCACGAGCAGTACTTC.

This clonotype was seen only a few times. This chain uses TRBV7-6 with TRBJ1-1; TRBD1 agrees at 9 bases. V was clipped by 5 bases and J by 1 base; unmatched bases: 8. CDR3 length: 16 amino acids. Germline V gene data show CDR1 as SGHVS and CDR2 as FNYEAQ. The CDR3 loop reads CASSPRDRDANTEAFF. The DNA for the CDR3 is TGTGCCAGCAGCCCGCGGGACAGGGATGCGAACACTGAAGCTTTCTTT.

The CDR3 sequence is CASSFPDLYEQYF. As DNA, the CDR3 is TGTGCCAGCAGCTTTCCCGACCTCTACGAGCAGTACTTC. The chain combines TRBV7-9 with TRBJ2-7; D not certain. Germline CDR1 and CDR2: SEHNR and FQNEAQ (reference sequence). Trimming cost V 3 bases and J 3 bases, with 9 bases left between them. The CDR3 runs 13 residues.

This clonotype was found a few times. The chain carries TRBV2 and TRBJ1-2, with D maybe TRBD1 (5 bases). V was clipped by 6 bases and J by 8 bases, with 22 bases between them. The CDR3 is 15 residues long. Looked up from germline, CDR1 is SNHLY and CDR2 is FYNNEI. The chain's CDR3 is CASRIAGTPPGGYTF. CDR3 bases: TGTGCCAGCAGAATAGCCGGGACTCCCCCAGGAGGCTACACCTTC.

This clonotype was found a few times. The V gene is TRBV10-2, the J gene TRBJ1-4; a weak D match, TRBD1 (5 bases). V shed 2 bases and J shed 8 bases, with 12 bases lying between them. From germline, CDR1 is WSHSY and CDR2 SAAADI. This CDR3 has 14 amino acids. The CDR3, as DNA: TGCGCCAGCAGTGAGCGGGGGATCGGCGAAAAACTGTTTTTT. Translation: CASSERGIGEKLFF.

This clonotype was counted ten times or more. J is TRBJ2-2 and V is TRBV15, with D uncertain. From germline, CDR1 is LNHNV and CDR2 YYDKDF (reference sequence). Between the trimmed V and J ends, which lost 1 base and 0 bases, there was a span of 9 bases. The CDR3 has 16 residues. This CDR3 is CATSRGPEPNTGELFF. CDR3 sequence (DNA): TGTGCCACCAGCAGAGGGCCAGAACCGAACACCGGGGAGCTGTTTTTT.